This entry is about one TCR beta chain. This entry is derived from a study of blood T cell repertoires in COVID-19. Produced via immunoSEQ multiplex PCR; TCRdb's table is partial and in-frame only. The sample includes around 60,000 clones, around nine tenths of them seen just once. The length of the CDR3 is 18 residues. Trimming cost V 4 bases and J 5 bases; bases outside gene matches: 17. Per germline, CDR1 SGHDT and CDR2 YYEEEE. The chain recombines TRBV5-6 with TRBJ1-4; 7 bases are a match to TRBD1. This TCR was sampled from an older man with acute or convalescent COVID-19. What was sequenced was peripheral blood. The CDR3 reads CASSDSKSRQGLNEKLFF. CDR3 sequence (DNA): TGTGCCAGCAGCGACAGTAAGTCGAGACAGGGCTTAAATGAAAAACTGTTTTTT.